This TCR beta chain was recovered during a study of CD8 T cells in ankylosing spondylitis. Findings and caveats of the study: Clones tied to disease were said to be significantly enriched in matched ankylosing spondylitis synovial fluid. There was a TCR beta motif, made of several highly homologous variants, that appeared characteristic of ankylosing spondylitis blood. Disease-linked clones displayed a CD8+ phenotype and appeared relatively rarely in peripheral blood.

This clonotype was detected ten times or more. What it recognizes is unknown. TCRdb reprocessed the 5' RACE reads with MiXCR, giving one entry per CDR3 protein. The data hold roughly 440,000 distinct CDR3 sequences, with roughly 17% observed a single time. V lost 6 bases and J 9 bases, leaving 12 bases between the germline ends. There are 12 residues in the CDR3. The source material was blood, either unsorted or a sorted T cell fraction (not recorded which). The chain couples TRBV12-3 or TRBV12-4 to TRBJ1-5; no clear D gene. The receptor comes from a male donor with ankylosing spondylitis. The CDR3 reads CASRFADGPQHF. DNA of the CDR3: TGTGCCAGCAGATTCGCCGACGGGCCCCAGCATTTT.